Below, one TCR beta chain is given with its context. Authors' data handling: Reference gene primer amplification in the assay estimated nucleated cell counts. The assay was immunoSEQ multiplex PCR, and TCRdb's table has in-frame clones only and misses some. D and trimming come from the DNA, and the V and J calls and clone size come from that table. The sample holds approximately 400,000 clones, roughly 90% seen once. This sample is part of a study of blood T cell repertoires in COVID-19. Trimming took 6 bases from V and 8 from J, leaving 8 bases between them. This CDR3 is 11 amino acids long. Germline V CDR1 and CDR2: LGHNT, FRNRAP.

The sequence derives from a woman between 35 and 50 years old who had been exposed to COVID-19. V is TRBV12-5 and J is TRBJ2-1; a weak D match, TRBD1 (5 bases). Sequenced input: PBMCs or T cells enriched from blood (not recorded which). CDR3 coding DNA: TGTGCTAGTGGGGGGCTCCATGAGCAGTTCTTC. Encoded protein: CASGGLHEQFF. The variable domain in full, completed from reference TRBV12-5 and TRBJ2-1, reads DARVTQTPRHKVTEMGQEVTMRCQPILGHNTVFWYRQTMMQGLELLAYFRNRAPLDDSGMPKDRFSAEMPDATLATLKIQPSEPRDSAVYFCASGGLHEQFFGPGTRLTVL.